The source of this TCR beta chain is a study of beta chain features in type 1 diabetes. Study outcomes and limitations: Shorter TCRB CDR3s, moderately but significantly so, marked every one of the four CD4+ subsets in Type 1 diabetes patients.

This clone was found a few times. Antigen specificity is unknown. This CDR3 has 13 amino acids. Germline values: CDR1 SQVTM, CDR2 ANQGSEA. V shed 4 bases and J shed 4 bases, with 13 bases lying between them. Expressed TCRB transcripts were sequenced after all isolated RNA was converted to cDNA. The average read count of naive, central memory and regulatory T cell samples was some 3.8 million. Profiled with immunoSEQ multiplex PCR; TCRdb holds only in-frame clones, not every one. The data contain hundreds of thousands of clones, about 15% of them seen just once; the ten biggest clones take up 0.03% to 0.04%.

The genes are TRBV29-1 and TRBJ1-1, with a tentative D call TRBD1 (6 bases). The source of this sequence is a man aged 25 to 45 in good health. The sequenced sample was naive CD4+ T cells from blood. This chain's CDR3 is CSVVSRGGTEAFF. CDR3 coding DNA: TGCAGCGTTGTGTCCAGGGGAGGCACTGAAGCTTTCTTT.